The 19 T cell receptor beta chains below come from one sample, sequenced in a study of T cell responses to AZD1222 COVID-19 vaccine. The assay was immunoSEQ multiplex PCR, and TCRdb's table has in-frame clones only and misses some. The sample has 190,000 or so clones, roughly nine tenths seen once. The source was peripheral blood, collected 28 days after the second AZD1222 dose. Receptor source: an adult who received the AZD1222 COVID-19 vaccine.

V gene TRBV27 combines with J gene TRBJ2-1; D is uncertain. Germline loops: CDR1 MNHEY, CDR2 SMNVEV (reference sequence). Trimming took off 8 bases at V and 2 bases at J, with 4 bases between the two ends. CDR3 length: 11 residues. CDR3 sequence (DNA): TGTGCCAGCGGACCCTACAATGAGCAGTTCTTC. Residues: CASGPYNEQFF.

The chain combines TRBV6-5 with TRBJ1-2; D is undetermined. Germline values: CDR1 MNHEY, CDR2 SVGAGI. The V and J ends lost 3 bases and 3 bases respectively, with 8 bases between them. This CDR3 is built from 13 residues. CDR3 coding DNA: TGTGCCAGCAGTTATGCAGGAGACTATGGCTACACCTTC. This codes for CASSYAGDYGYTF.

The rearrangement uses TRBV18 and TRBJ2-7; D may correspond to TRBD1 or TRBD2 (7 bases each). Germline-derived CDR1 and CDR2 are KGHSH and LQKENI. This CDR3 has 15 residues. V was clipped by 0 bases and J by 7 bases, with 16 bases between them. CDR3 amino acids: CASSPPGEGAGEQYF. The CDR3 DNA follows: TGTGCCAGCTCACCACCGGGGGAGGGGGCTGGTGAGCAGTACTTC.

The chain joins TRBV14 to TRBJ2-1, with 7 bases lining up with TRBD2. CDR1 SGHDN and CDR2 FVKESK come from the germline V gene. This CDR3 region has 15 residues. Germline trimming cut 4 bases from V and 4 bases from J; bases unmatched to any gene: 7. CDR3 coding DNA: TGTGCCAGCAGCCCGGCGGGAGTATTTTACAATGAGCAGTTCTTC. As protein: CASSPAGVFYNEQFF.

The chain carries TRBV7-3 and TRBJ2-1; TRBD2 is a possible D gene (5 bases). CDR3 length: 12 residues. Per germline, CDR1 SGHTA and CDR2 FQGTGA. With 2 bases removed from V and 7 bases from J, the gap between germline ends came to 6 bases. This chain's CDR3 is CASSLLANEQFF. As DNA, the CDR3 is TGTGCCAGCAGCTTATTAGCGAATGAGCAGTTCTTC.

This chain joins TRBV6-6 and TRBJ1-5; D is uncertain. CDR3 length: 15 amino acids. The germline V gene has CDR1 MNHNY and CDR2 SVGAGI (reference sequence). Trimming stripped 2 bases from V and 2 bases from J, with 10 bases between. CDR3 in amino acids: CASSYQPAGNQPQHF. The CDR3 nucleotides are TGTGCCAGCAGTTACCAGCCGGCGGGCAATCAGCCCCAGCATTTT.

The rearrangement links TRBV6-5 to TRBJ2-7, with D possibly matching TRBD2 (5 bases). Trimming stripped 0 bases from V and 4 bases from J, with 13 bases between. Germline CDR1 is MNHEY and CDR2 is SVGAGI. The CDR3 extends over 15 amino acids. CDR3: CASSYSEGDWYEQYF. As DNA, the CDR3 is TGTGCCAGCAGTTACTCTGAGGGAGATTGGTACGAGCAGTACTTC.

The chain couples TRBV4-2 to TRBJ2-3; D is perhaps TRBD1 or TRBD2 (6 bases each). V lost 4 bases to trimming and J lost 2 bases, with 16 bases between them. Germline V gene lookup returns CDR1 LGHNA and CDR2 YNFKEQ. CDR3 size: 16 residues. The CDR3 nucleotides are TGTGCCAGCAGCCCAGAAGGGGGGACTTCCACAGATACGCAGTATTTT. It specifies CASSPEGGTSTDTQYF.

This chain connects TRBV24-1 to TRBJ2-5; tentative D call: TRBD2 (5 bases). Deletions cut 4 bases from V and 5 bases from J, with 13 bases between. This CDR3 has 14 residues. Germline loops: CDR1 KGHDR, CDR2 SFDVKD. CDR3 residues: CATSERTSGETQYF. DNA for the CDR3: TGTGCCACCAGTGAACGTACTAGTGGTGAGACCCAGTACTTC.

The chain joins TRBV5-4 to TRBJ2-7; 7 bases fit TRBD2. This CDR3 is 15 amino acids long. Losses at the gene ends were 5 bases for V and 3 bases for J; bases not matched to a gene: 11. The V gene's germline CDR1 is SGHNT and CDR2 YYREEE (reference sequence). The CDR3 spells CASRKGAGAVYEQYF. The DNA of the CDR3 is TGTGCCAGCAGGAAAGGGGCGGGAGCTGTCTACGAGCAGTACTTC.

The chain carries TRBV3-1 (or the pseudogene TRBV3-2) and TRBJ2-3, with 10 nucleotides matching TRBD1. The CDR3 runs to 16 residues. J gave up 5 bases and V 4 bases, and 9 bases lay outside the gene matches. Germline CDR1 and CDR2: LGHDT and YNNKEL (reference sequence). The CDR3: CASSLGRDRGGDTQYF. The CDR3 bases are TGTGCCAGCAGCCTGGGCCGGGACAGGGGTGGAGATACGCAGTATTTT.

The CDR3 spells CASSDLKGGGDDYGYTF. DNA of the CDR3: TGTGCCAGCAGCGACCTGAAAGGTGGAGGTGATGACTATGGCTACACCTTC. The chain combines TRBV9 with TRBJ1-2; no firm D call. CDR3 size: 17 residues. V was clipped by 3 bases and J by 3 bases, with 21 bases between them. Germline values: CDR1 SGDLS, CDR2 YYNGEE.

The V gene is TRBV7-2, the J gene TRBJ2-1; no firm D call. This CDR3 has 13 residues. Germline-derived CDR1 and CDR2 are SGHTA and FQGNSA. V lost 5 bases to trimming and J lost 0 bases, with 5 bases between them. This chain's CDR3 is CASSLSSYNEQFF. CDR3 nucleotides: TGTGCCAGCAGCCTAAGCTCCTACAATGAGCAGTTCTTC.

V is TRBV6-5 and J is TRBJ2-7; no definite D call. CDR3 length: 15 amino acids. Trimming took off 5 bases at V and 3 bases at J, with 17 bases between the two ends. From germline, CDR1 is MNHEY and CDR2 SVGAGI. The CDR3 is CASSKLKWAYYEQYF. The CDR3, as DNA: TGTGCCAGCAGTAAATTGAAATGGGCCTACTACGAGCAGTACTTC.

The rearrangement uses TRBV30 and TRBJ1-1, with TRBD1 as a possible D gene (5 bases). CDR1 and CDR2 from the germline V gene are GTSNPN and SVGIG (reference sequence). With 3 bases removed from V and 5 bases from J, the gap between germline ends came to 16 bases. The CDR3 has 14 amino acids. CDR3 loop: CAWREQGRSTEAFF. The CDR3, as DNA: TGTGCCTGGAGGGAGCAGGGCCGGAGTACTGAAGCTTTCTTT.

CDR3 sequence: CASRTTDNTEAFF. Written as DNA, the CDR3 is TGTGCCAGCAGGACGACGGACAACACTGAAGCTTTCTTT. This chain uses TRBV25-1 with TRBJ1-1; D not resolved. The CDR3 loop spans 13 amino acids. Germline V gene lookup returns CDR1 MGHDK and CDR2 SYGVNS. V lost 6 bases and J 2 bases, leaving 10 bases between the germline ends.

There are a few counts of this clone. The V and J genes are TRBV28 and TRBJ1-2, with D possibly matching TRBD1 (6 bases). The V gene's germline CDR1 is MDHEN and CDR2 SYDVKM. CDR3 length: 16 residues. V lost 4 bases and J lost 8, with 23 bases in between. The DNA for the CDR3 is TGTGCCAGCAGTTCCCCACGGCCCGGGGGGGCAAGGGGCTACACCTTC. This encodes CASSSPRPGGARGYTF.

J is TRBJ1-4 and V is TRBV15; 12 bases are shared with TRBD1. The CDR3 length is 16 residues. The junction had 6 bases not matched to a gene; V was cut back by 2 bases and J by 8 bases. Germline-derived CDR1 and CDR2 are LNHNV and YYDKDF (reference sequence). CDR3 protein: CATSRKGQGAREKLFF. The DNA of the CDR3 is TGTGCCACCAGCAGAAAGGGACAGGGGGCGCGAGAAAAACTGTTTTTT.

This chain connects TRBV7-8 to TRBJ2-7; TRBD2 agrees at 11 bases. The CDR3 runs to 15 residues. Germline lookup yields CDR1 SGHVS and CDR2 FQNEAQ. V shed 5 bases, J shed 7 bases, and the junction held 10 bases outside the gene matches. The CDR3 loop reads CASSQGLAVGQEQYF. The CDR3 DNA reads TGTGCCAGCAGCCAGGGACTAGCGGTGGGCCAGGAGCAGTACTTC.